Shown below are 23 T cell receptor beta chains from a single sample sequenced in a study of T cells after yellow fever vaccination. In TCRdb, the 5' RACE reads were re-called with MiXCR into one record per CDR3 protein. The sample has approximately 240,000 distinct CDR3 sequences; about 3.5% are singletons. This specimen was PBMCs, taken 15 days after the yellow fever booster vaccination. The receptors were gathered from a man between 18 and 35 years old who received the YFV17D yellow fever vaccine.

This clonotype was picked up many times. The chain joins TRBV6-5 to TRBJ2-1, with TRBD2 as a possible D gene (6 bases). CDR3 length equals 16 residues. V was trimmed by 6 bases and J by 7 bases, leaving 22 bases between them. Germline V lookup: CDR1 MNHEY, CDR2 SVGAGI. In DNA form, the CDR3 reads TGTGCCAGCAGATCCGCCCCGGGCTCGGCGGGGAATGAGCAGTTCTTC. This codes for CASRSAPGSAGNEQFF.

At least ten counts were recorded for this clonotype. The chain couples TRBV5-1 to TRBJ2-5; 8 bases line up with TRBD1. This CDR3 spans 14 amino acids. CDR1 is SGHRS, CDR2 YFSETQ, per germline. Trimming removed 4 bases from V and 4 bases from J; junction bases left unmatched: 6. CDR3 residues: CASSPDRAGETQYF. Written as DNA, the CDR3 is TGCGCCAGCAGCCCGGACAGGGCAGGAGAGACCCAGTACTTC.

This clonotype was picked up many times. This rearrangement joins TRBV7-2 to TRBJ2-1, with no clear D. Deletions cut 0 bases from V and 2 bases from J, with 5 bases between. The length of the CDR3 is 14 residues. The germline V gene encodes CDR1 SGHTA and CDR2 FQGNSA. The CDR3 spells CASSLAPAYNEQFF. The CDR3 coding sequence is TGTGCCAGCAGCTTAGCGCCAGCCTACAATGAGCAGTTCTTC.

In its sample, this clonotype was seen a few times. The chain combines TRBV6-6 with TRBJ2-1; TRBD1 matches 7 bases. The V gene's germline CDR1 is MNHNY and CDR2 SVGAGI (reference sequence). The CDR3 consists of 14 residues. The V segment lost 2 bases and the J segment 6 bases; nucleotides outside the gene matches: 4. CDR3 sequence reads: CASSYPGQFNEQFF. The CDR3 bases are TGTGCCAGCAGTTACCCGGGACAGTTCAATGAGCAGTTCTTC.

This clonotype appeared many times. J is TRBJ2-6 and V is TRBV25-1, with no clear D. This CDR3 has 16 residues. V lost 0 bases, J lost 0 bases, and 6 bases lay in between. Per the germline V gene, CDR1 is MGHDK and CDR2 is SYGVNS. CDR3 DNA: TGTGCCAGCAGTGAATACTTGGGCTCTGGGGCCAACGTCCTGACTTTC. Protein sequence: CASSEYLGSGANVLTF.

This clonotype was picked up many times. V and J are TRBV4-1 and TRBJ2-3, with D possibly matching TRBD2 (6 bases). This CDR3 has 16 residues. In germline, CDR1 is MGHRA, CDR2 YSYEKL. Between the trimmed V and J ends, which lost 5 bases and 2 bases, there was a span of 17 bases. The CDR3 loop reads CASSLPGLPHTDTQYF. The CDR3 region has the DNA TGCGCCAGCAGCTTACCGGGACTGCCACACACAGATACGCAGTATTTT.

For the CDR3, the DNA is TGTGCCAGCAGTCAATCTGGGAACGAGCAGTACTTC. Its translation: CASSQSGNEQYF. The V gene is TRBV7-9, the J gene TRBJ2-7, with D unresolved. This CDR3 is built from 12 residues. In germline, CDR1 is SEHNR, CDR2 FQNEAQ (reference sequence). The V end was cut by 6 bases, the J end by 5 bases, with 11 bases between.

The chain recombines TRBV12-3 or TRBV12-4 with TRBJ2-6; D perhaps matches TRBD2 (6 bases). There are 14 residues in the CDR3. V was trimmed by 6 bases and J by 2 bases, leaving 8 bases between them. The CDR3 loop is CASSRTTGANVLTF. The CDR3 DNA is TGTGCCAGCAGCCGGACTACTGGGGCCAACGTCCTGACTTTC.

This clonotype has at least ten counts. The J gene is TRBJ1-4, the V gene TRBV5-1; 7 nucleotides align to TRBD1. The CDR3 is 16 amino acids. In germline, CDR1 is SGHRS, CDR2 YFSETQ. The J segment lost 4 bases and the V segment lost 0 bases, leaving 6 bases of the junction unmatched. The chain's CDR3 is CASSLAIRDSNEKLFF. The CDR3 DNA reads TGCGCCAGCAGCTTGGCGATCCGGGACAGTAATGAAAAACTGTTTTTT.

This clonotype was seen only a few times. The chain couples TRBV5-1 to TRBJ1-1, with D maybe TRBD1 (5 bases). Trimming took 0 bases from V and 0 from J, leaving 9 bases between them. The CDR3 runs to 15 residues. Germline loops: CDR1 SGHRS, CDR2 YFSETQ. CDR3 sequence reads: CASSLATGMNTEAFF. CDR3 nucleotide sequence: TGCGCCAGCAGCTTGGCCACAGGAATGAACACTGAAGCTTTCTTT.

This clonotype was seen at least ten times. This chain joins TRBV12-3 or TRBV12-4 and TRBJ2-7; 7 bases line up with TRBD1. The CDR3 contains 16 residues. With V trimmed by 5 bases and J by 3 bases, 13 bases remained unmatched. The CDR3 DNA reads TGTGCCAGCAGTCCGAGACAGGGTGCGATTAGCTACGAGCAGTACTTC. It yields the protein CASSPRQGAISYEQYF.

This clonotype was counted ten times or more. V gene TRBV4-3 combines with J gene TRBJ1-1; D not resolved. The CDR3 runs to 16 residues. V lost 7 bases to trimming and J lost 6 bases, with 24 bases between them. CDR1 and CDR2 (germline): LGHNA, YSLEER. The CDR3 loop is CASTSGWASPFAEAFF. The CDR3 nucleotides read TGCGCCAGCACCTCAGGTTGGGCCTCACCATTCGCTGAAGCTTTCTTT.

The table lists this clonotype with a few counts. This rearrangement joins TRBV19 to TRBJ1-1; possible D gene TRBD1, 6 bases. There are 13 residues in the CDR3. Trimming removed 3 bases from V and 6 bases from J, with 11 bases in between. Germline-derived CDR1 and CDR2 are LNHDA and SQIVND (reference sequence). CDR3 region: CASSIGPGAEAFF. CDR3 DNA: TGTGCCAGTAGTATTGGGCCAGGGGCTGAAGCTTTCTTT.

This clonotype has at least ten counts. The chain is built from TRBV7-2 and TRBJ1-3, with D hard to call. V shed 5 bases and J shed 2 bases, with 7 bases lying between them. The CDR3 loop spans 13 amino acids. The V gene's germline CDR1 is SGHTA and CDR2 FQGNSA. The DNA of the CDR3 is TGTGCCAGCAGCGCTACGACTGGAAACACCATATATTTT. It translates to CASSATTGNTIYF.

This clonotype was seen repeatedly, ten times or more. The CDR3 reads CASSHKPDREAFF. CDR3 coding DNA: TGTGCCAGCAGCCACAAACCGGACAGGGAAGCTTTCTTT. The chain couples TRBV12-3 or TRBV12-4 to TRBJ1-1, with 7 bases matching TRBD1. Trimming cost V 6 bases and J 8 bases; bases outside gene matches: 9. The CDR3 runs to 13 residues.

This clonotype has ten or more counts. This chain uses TRBV7-9 with TRBJ1-2; 7 nucleotides align to TRBD1. Germline CDR1 SEHNR, CDR2 FQNEAQ (reference sequence). The CDR3 is 17 amino acids. Trimming at V came to 5 bases and at J to 5 bases, leaving 17 bases not matched to a gene. CDR3 in DNA: TGTGCCAGCAGCCCCGACAGGGCCGAAAGGGGTTGGTATGGCTACACCTTC. This encodes CASSPDRAERGWYGYTF.

This clonotype was observed many times. This chain joins TRBV5-1 and TRBJ1-1; D is possibly TRBD1 (5 bases). This CDR3 has 14 amino acids. Germline assignment: CDR1 SGHRS and CDR2 YFSETQ. V was clipped by 4 bases and J by 3 bases, with 13 bases between them. CDR3 amino acids: CASSVSGRDTEAFF. The CDR3 DNA follows: TGCGCCAGCAGCGTATCAGGGAGGGACACTGAAGCTTTCTTT.

In this sample, this clonotype turned up many times. The rearrangement uses TRBV3-1 and TRBJ2-7; either TRBD1 or TRBD2 may supply D (5 bases each). The CDR3 loop spans 15 amino acids. Per germline, CDR1 LGHDT and CDR2 YNNKEL (reference sequence). Trimming left V 4 bases short and J 0 bases short, with 13 bases between. CDR3 sequence: CASSLGDGDSYEQYF. In DNA, the CDR3 is TGTGCCAGCAGCCTTGGGGACGGAGACTCCTACGAGCAGTACTTC.

This clonotype has ten or more counts. CDR3: CASSQAPGQQAFF. CDR3 DNA: TGTGCCAGCAGCCAAGCACCGGGACAGCAAGCTTTCTTT. The chain links TRBV3-1 to TRBJ1-1; 7 nucleotides align to TRBD1. CDR1 LGHDT and CDR2 YNNKEL come from the germline V gene (reference sequence). CDR3 length: 13 residues. V shed 1 base, J shed 9 bases, and the junction held 5 bases outside the gene matches.

This clonotype appeared many times. V and J are TRBV9 and TRBJ1-5; TRBD1 might be the D (5 bases). V shed 0 bases and J shed 5 bases, with 9 bases lying between them. This CDR3 has 14 amino acids. The germline CDR1 and CDR2 sequences are SGDLS and YYNGEE. CDR3 DNA: TGTGCCAGCAGCGTAGCAGGGTTAGATCAGCCCCAGCATTTT. Amino acid sequence: CASSVAGLDQPQHF.

This clonotype was seen repeatedly, ten times or more. This chain links TRBV5-6 with TRBJ1-3; D is ambiguous. Per the germline V gene, CDR1 is SGHDT and CDR2 is YYEEEE. The CDR3 extends over 17 amino acids. V gave up 4 bases and J gave up 3 bases, with 20 bases separating them. The CDR3: CASSRWEVRLFGNTIYF. CDR3 DNA: TGTGCCAGCAGCCGATGGGAGGTTCGGTTGTTTGGAAACACCATATATTTT.

This clonotype was counted many times. This sequence joins TRBV5-1 and TRBJ1-1; the D gene is possibly TRBD1 (6 bases). The germline CDR1 and CDR2 sequences are SGHRS and YFSETQ. This CDR3 is 16 amino acids long. V was trimmed by 0 bases and J by 1 base, leaving 13 bases between them. The CDR3 reads CASSLALGATNTEAFF. CDR3 nucleotides: TGCGCCAGCAGCTTGGCCTTGGGGGCCACGAACACTGAAGCTTTCTTT.

The chain carries TRBV7-2 and TRBJ1-5; D is undetermined. With 2 bases removed from V and 1 base from J, the gap between germline ends came to 12 bases. This CDR3 is built from 16 residues. In germline, CDR1 is SGHTA, CDR2 FQGNSA. In DNA, the CDR3 is TGTGCCAGCAGCTTAAACGCAGCGGCCAGCAATCAGCCCCAGCATTTT. It translates to CASSLNAAASNQPQHF.